The 9 T cell receptor beta chains given below trace back to one sample, sequenced in a study of early T cells in non-severe SARS-CoV-2 infection. TCRdb used MiXCR to reprocess the 5' RACE reads, holding one entry per CDR3 protein. In the table there are 20,000 to 30,000 distinct CDR3 sequences, approximately 4% of which are singletons. The specimen sequenced was whole blood. The receptors originated from an adult who was a healthcare worker with PCR-confirmed SARS-CoV-2 infection or an uninfected control (not recorded which).

The table lists this clonotype with many counts. The chain recombines TRBV4-2 with TRBJ2-5; possible D gene TRBD1, 6 bases. V dropped 1 base and J dropped 1 base, with 7 bases sitting between them. The CDR3 covers 14 residues. Looked up from germline, CDR1 is LGHNA and CDR2 is YNFKEQ. The CDR3 loop is CASSQGGGQETQYF. CDR3 DNA: TGTGCCAGCAGCCAAGGAGGGGGCCAAGAGACCCAGTACTTC.

This rearrangement joins TRBV15 to TRBJ2-3; tentative D call: TRBD2 (6 bases). Trimming cost V 8 bases and J 4 bases, with 7 bases left between them. CDR1 and CDR2 from the germline V gene are LNHNV and YYDKDF (reference sequence). The CDR3 loop spans 11 amino acids. The CDR3 DNA sequence: TGTGCCACCGGAGGGGCAGATACGCAGTATTTT. Translation gives CATGGADTQYF.

This clonotype counts as medium-sized. The genes are TRBV10-2 and TRBJ2-1, with D unclear. The CDR3 is 15 residues long. Germline CDR1 is WSHSY and CDR2 is SAAADI. Trimming pared 9 bases from V and 0 bases from J, leaving 15 bases between. The CDR3 DNA reads TGCGCCAGTAGATCCTCCGGAAGCTCCTACAATGAGCAGTTCTTC. It is translated as CASRSSGSSYNEQFF.

This clonotype was observed a few times. This chain uses TRBV28 with TRBJ2-2; unclear D gene. Looked up from germline, CDR1 is MDHEN and CDR2 is SYDVKM. V was clipped by 2 bases and J by 1 base, with 5 bases between them. The CDR3 sequence is 14 residues long. The CDR3 here is CASSLARNTGELFF. In DNA, the CDR3 is TGTGCCAGCAGTTTAGCCAGGAACACCGGGGAGCTGTTTTTT. Variable domain in full (rest from reference TRBV28 and TRBJ2-2): DVKVTQSSRYLVKRTGEKVFLECVQDMDHENMFWYRQDPGLGLRLIYFSYDVKMKEKGDIPEGYSVSREKKERFSLILESASTNQTSMYLCASSLARNTGELFFGEGSRLTVL.

This clonotype was detected many times. The rearrangement uses TRBV7-8 and TRBJ2-3; 8 nucleotides agree with TRBD1. The CDR3 is made up of 17 amino acids. Germline CDR1 is SGHVS and CDR2 is FQNEAQ. V gave up 1 base and J gave up 4 bases; unmatched junction bases: 10. CDR3 nucleotides: TGTGCCAGCAGCTTAGGAGGACAGGGAGACCTCGCAGATACGCAGTATTTT. Its protein is CASSLGGQGDLADTQYF.

This clonotype was recorded at least ten times. CDR3 region: CASSDFNRAGEAFF. The CDR3 nucleotides read TGTGCCAGCAGTGATTTTAACAGGGCAGGTGAAGCTTTCTTT. The J gene is TRBJ1-1, the V gene TRBV6-1; tentative D call: TRBD1 (6 bases). Germline CDR1 MNHNS, CDR2 SASEGT. This CDR3 region has 14 residues. Trimming cost V 3 bases and J 7 bases, with 15 bases left between them.

This clonotype was seen ten or more times. The chain combines TRBV7-6 with TRBJ2-2, with TRBD2 matching 12 bases. J gave up 5 bases and V 5 bases, and 3 bases lay outside the gene matches. The CDR3 runs 15 residues. Germline CDR1 SGHVS, CDR2 FNYEAQ. The CDR3 sequence: CASSPSGRGTGELFF. In DNA, the CDR3 is TGTGCCAGCAGCCCTAGCGGGAGGGGAACCGGGGAGCTGTTTTTT.

The chain combines TRBV27 with TRBJ1-1, with D uncertain. The CDR3 is 13 residues long. The V gene lost 5 bases and the J gene lost 0 bases, with 7 bases spanning the gap. Germline V CDR1 and CDR2: MNHEY, SMNVEV (reference sequence). In nucleotides, the CDR3 is TGTGCCAGCAGTCCCAGGATGAACACTGAAGCTTTCTTT. As protein: CASSPRMNTEAFF.

This clonotype has ten or more counts. The rearrangement links TRBV6-4 to TRBJ2-3, with a possible D match to TRBD1 (5 bases). The CDR3 sequence is 13 residues long. CDR1 is MRHNA and CDR2 is SNTAGT in the germline V gene. V was pared by 5 bases and J by 2 bases, with 8 bases between. CDR3 sequence (DNA): TGTGCCAGCAGTATTGGGGCCACAGATACGCAGTATTTT. This codes for CASSIGATDTQYF.